This T cell receptor (beta chain) was documented in a study of monozygotic twins with inflammatory bowel disease (dated by TCRdb to between 2018 and 2021). Notes on the research overall: In total, 30 or so monozygotic twin pairs made up the full study: 19 Danish pairs, all IBD-discordant, plus nine German pairs, of which four were IBD-concordant and five were IBD-discordant. The search for disease-associated traits relied mainly on comparing IBD patients with their genetically identical healthy co-twins within discordant pairs. Each individual had, on average, about 151 000 unique TCRalpha sequences and 181 000 unique TCRbeta sequences available for analysis. The paper as a whole reports these results and caveats: Because patients were on differing immunosuppressive treatments, the repertoires may have picked up extra background noise and inter-individual variability. TCRbeta repertoire diversity, by inverse Simpson index, was decreased in IBD patients compared with their healthy co-twins. IBD patients shared fewer clonotypes with other individuals than healthy twins did, most markedly in patients showing signs of disease activity. Different T cell subtypes could not be distinguished in the analysis. Repertoire similarity did not differ between concordant and discordant twins, which could be due to limited statistical power. No single strong signal or clonotype linked to IBD turned up in the results, so the idea that one exists was not supported.

A roughly 2.7 ml peripheral blood sample was drawn into PAXgene tubes per donor and stored at -80°C. Total RNA was isolated from whole blood with the PAXgene blood miRNA kit on an automated QIAcube, without T cell sorting. Peripheral blood from monozygotic twin pairs who were concordant or discordant for inflammatory bowel disease underwent deep TCRalpha and TCRbeta repertoire profiling using unique molecular barcoding. Smoking habits were recorded for all twin pairs, and individuals were classified as current, former or never smokers. The library came from 5' RACE. Preparation of each TCR library used roughly 3.5 ug of total RNA. For each sample, cDNA was synthesized in eight separate reactions using SMARTScribe reverse transcriptase. During cDNA synthesis, template switching was used to introduce unique molecular identifiers that contained a 6-nucleotide sample barcode. TCRalpha and TCRbeta cDNA was amplified in two nested PCRs of approximately 17 and 9 cycles, and bead purification was carried out after each PCR. Before amplification, the cDNA was treated with uracil DNA-glycosylase and purified using the QIAquick PCR purification kit. In the second PCR, Illumina TruSeq-compatible adapters and sample-specific barcodes were added. Library quality and concentration were assessed using TapeStation and Qubit, and roughly 5 ng of each library was pooled. Pooled libraries were sequenced on an Illumina HiSeq2500 single-index Rapid Run with 2 x 100 bp reads and custom sequencing primers. As for how the authors treated the data: UMI-based consensus assembly with MiGEC version 1.2.6 was used to correct PCR and sequencing errors. MiXCR version 2.1.1 handled V(D)J alignment, clonotype assembly and CDR3 extraction. To normalise gene usage, clonotype sharing and MAIT/NKT TCR abundance, the top 1000, 10 000 and 20 000 clonotypes in each sample were analysed. After downsampling to 27 000 UMIs, diversity was calculated as the inverse Simpson index using the vegan R package. Paired Mann-Whitney U tests on discordant twin pairs were used, with Benjamini-Hochberg multiple-testing correction. After TCRdb reprocessed the reads, each CDR3 protein sequence was kept as one row, without DNA. The V and J calls shown here were made by TCRdb, not taken from the authors' results. This sample's clone table shows approximately 330,000 distinct CDR3 sequences. The ten largest make up around 2% of the sample.

With respect to this clonotype: Its antigen is still unknown.

Measured from the cysteine to the phenylalanine, the CDR3 is 13 residues long. No DNA sequence was recorded. The germline V gene provides CDR1 MDHEN and CDR2 SYDVKM. The clonotype comes from a human donor with ulcerative colitis or Crohn's disease, or a healthy co-twin of an affected twin (not recorded which). This sequence uses TRBV28 and TRBJ2-7. Source material: blood. The CDR3 has the sequence CASSFLQNYEQYF. The variable domain in full, with residues beyond the CDR3 obtained from the reference TRBV28 and TRBJ2-7 genes, is DVKVTQSSRYLVKRTGEKVFLECVQDMDHENMFWYRQDPGLGLRLIYFSYDVKMKEKGDIPEGYSVSREKKERFSLILESASTNQTSMYLCASSFLQNYEQYFGPGTRLTVT.